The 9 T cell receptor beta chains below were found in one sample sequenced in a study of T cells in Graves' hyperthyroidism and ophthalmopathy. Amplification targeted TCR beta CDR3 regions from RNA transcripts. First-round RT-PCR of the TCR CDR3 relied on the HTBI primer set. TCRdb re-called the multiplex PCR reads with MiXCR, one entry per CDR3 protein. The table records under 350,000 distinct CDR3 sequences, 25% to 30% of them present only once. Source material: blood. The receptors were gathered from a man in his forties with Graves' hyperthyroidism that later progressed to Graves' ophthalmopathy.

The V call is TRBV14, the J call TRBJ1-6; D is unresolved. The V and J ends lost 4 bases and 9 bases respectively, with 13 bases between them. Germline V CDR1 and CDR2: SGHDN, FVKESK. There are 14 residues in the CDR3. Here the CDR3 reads CASSRLLDGSPLHF. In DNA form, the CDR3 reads TGTGCCAGCAGCCGCCTCCTAGACGGTTCACCCCTCCACTTT.

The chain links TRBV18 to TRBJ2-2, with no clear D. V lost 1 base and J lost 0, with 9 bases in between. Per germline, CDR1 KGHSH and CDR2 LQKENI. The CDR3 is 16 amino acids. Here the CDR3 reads CASSPLVGTNTGELFF. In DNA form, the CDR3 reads TGTGCCAGCTCACCACTGGTGGGAACGAACACCGGGGAGCTGTTTTTT.

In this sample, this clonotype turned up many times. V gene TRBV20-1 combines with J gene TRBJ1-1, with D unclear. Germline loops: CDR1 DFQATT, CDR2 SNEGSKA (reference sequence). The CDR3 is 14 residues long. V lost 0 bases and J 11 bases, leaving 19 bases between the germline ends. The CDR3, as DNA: TGCAGTGCTAGAGATCAAGAGAGGACGGGTTTGGCTTTCTTT. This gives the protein CSARDQERTGLAFF.

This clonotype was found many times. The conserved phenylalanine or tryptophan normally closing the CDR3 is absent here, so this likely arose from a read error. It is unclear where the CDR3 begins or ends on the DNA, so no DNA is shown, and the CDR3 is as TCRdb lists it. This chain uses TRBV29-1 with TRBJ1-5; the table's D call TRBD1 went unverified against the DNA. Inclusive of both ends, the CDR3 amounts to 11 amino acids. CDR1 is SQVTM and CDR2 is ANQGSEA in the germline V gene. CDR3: CSVERTGPNPY.

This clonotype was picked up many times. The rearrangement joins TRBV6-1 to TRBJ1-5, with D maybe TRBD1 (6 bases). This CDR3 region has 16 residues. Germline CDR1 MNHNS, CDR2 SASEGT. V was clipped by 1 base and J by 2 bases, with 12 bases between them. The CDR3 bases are TGTGCCAGCAGTGAAGAGGGGGGGTCCGGCAATCAGCCCCAGCATTTT. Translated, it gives CASSEEGGSGNQPQHF.

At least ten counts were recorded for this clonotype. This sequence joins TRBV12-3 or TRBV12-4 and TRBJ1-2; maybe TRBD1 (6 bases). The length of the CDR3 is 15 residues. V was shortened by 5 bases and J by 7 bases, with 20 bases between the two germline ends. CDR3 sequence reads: CASSAHSGGAFGYTF. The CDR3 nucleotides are TGTGCCAGCAGTGCACACTCGGGGGGCGCTTTTGGCTACACCTTC.

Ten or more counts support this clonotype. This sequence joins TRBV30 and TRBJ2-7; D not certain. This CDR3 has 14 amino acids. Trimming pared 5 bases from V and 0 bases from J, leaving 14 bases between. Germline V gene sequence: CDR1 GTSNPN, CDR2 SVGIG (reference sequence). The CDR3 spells CAWSTRRSSYEQYF. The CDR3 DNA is TGTGCCTGGTCTACCAGACGGTCCTCCTACGAGCAGTACTTC.

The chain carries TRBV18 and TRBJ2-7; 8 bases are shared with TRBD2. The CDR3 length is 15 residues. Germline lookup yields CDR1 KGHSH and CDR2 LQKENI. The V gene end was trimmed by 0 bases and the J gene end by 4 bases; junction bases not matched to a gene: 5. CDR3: CASSPPHPSGYEQYF. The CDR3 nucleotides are TGTGCCAGCTCACCACCACATCCTAGCGGGTACGAGCAGTACTTC.

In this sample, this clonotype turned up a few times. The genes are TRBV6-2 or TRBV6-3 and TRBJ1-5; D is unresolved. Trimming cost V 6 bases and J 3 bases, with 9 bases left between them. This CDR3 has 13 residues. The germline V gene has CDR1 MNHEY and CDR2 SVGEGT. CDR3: CASSGWNNQPQHF. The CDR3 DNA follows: TGTGCCAGCAGCGGGTGGAACAATCAGCCCCAGCATTTT.